The rows below give T cell receptor beta chains drawn from one sample of a study of immune evolution from preneoplasia to lung adenocarcinoma. The protocol was immunoSEQ multiplex PCR, while the TCRdb copy is restricted to in-frame clones and leaves out a portion. The sample has about 10,000 clones, approximately 78% seen once. Input material: FFPE minimally invasive lung adenocarcinoma tissue. These TCRs come from a person between 65 and 79 years old with lung adenocarcinoma. Each CDR3 is given without its conserved first and last residue. Fields, in order: V gene, CDR3 length, J gene, CDR3 protein.

V gene: TRBV27; CDR3 length: 12; J gene: TRBJ1-1; CDR3 protein: ASSSTGGNTEAF
V gene: TRBV10-3; CDR3 length: 11; J gene: TRBJ2-5; CDR3 protein: AISAQERDPQY
V gene: TRBV10-2; CDR3 length: 12; J gene: TRBJ2-1; CDR3 protein: ASMATGGINEQF
V gene: TRBV6-5; CDR3 length: 10; J gene: TRBJ2-7; CDR3 protein: ASSHPGYEQY
V gene: TRBV10-3; CDR3 length: 13; J gene: TRBJ1-2; CDR3 protein: AISEAGGGSYGYT
V gene: TRBV7-6; CDR3 length: 16; J gene: TRBJ1-4; CDR3 protein: ASSQRQDATLTNEKLF
V gene: TRBV9; CDR3 length: 14; J gene: TRBJ1-1; CDR3 protein: ASSSKTGGVDTEAF
V gene: TRBV6-1; CDR3 length: 13; J gene: TRBJ2-3; CDR3 protein: ASSATSGGADTQY
V gene: TRBV6-6; CDR3 length: 13; J gene: TRBJ2-7; CDR3 protein: ASSYSRDRAYEQY
V gene: TRBV7-6; CDR3 length: 13; J gene: TRBJ2-7; CDR3 protein: ASSLKTSGDDEQY
V gene: TRBV7-2; CDR3 length: 12; J gene: TRBJ1-1; CDR3 protein: ASSLGGGNTEAF
V gene: TRBV7-9; CDR3 length: 16; J gene: TRBJ1-3; CDR3 protein: ASSLSEGRGISGNTIY
V gene: TRBV4-2; CDR3 length: 13; J gene: TRBJ2-2; CDR3 protein: ASATRAANTGELF
V gene: TRBV7-2; CDR3 length: 11; J gene: TRBJ2-5; CDR3 protein: ASRLTPKETQY
V gene: TRBV4-2; CDR3 length: 12; J gene: TRBJ2-3; CDR3 protein: ASSRSTGADTQY
V gene: TRBV4-1; CDR3 length: 13; J gene: TRBJ2-3; CDR3 protein: ASSAGQFSTGTQY